These T cell receptor beta chains were read from a single sample in a study of CD8 T cells in Susac syndrome. TCRdb processed the immunoSEQ multiplex PCR reads anew with MiXCR; each CDR3 protein has one entry. The top ten clones hold about 0.091% of a sample with some 200,000 distinct CDR3 sequences, approximately 95% of them seen once. The sequenced sample consisted of CD4+ T cells from PBMCs. These receptors were collected from a human donor with multiple sclerosis. CDR3s include the opening cysteine and the closing phenylalanine or tryptophan. A D gene is named only where the DNA matches it firmly. Part of the rows lack a size; the others show once, few, many or a class for expanded clones.

cdr3_nt: TGTGCCAGCAGTCCGGTGGACTCACGGGCAGAGCAGTTCTTC; cdr3_aa: CASSPVDSRAEQFF; v_call: TRBV27; clone_size: once; j_call: TRBJ2-1; d_call: NA
cdr3_nt: TGCAGCGGTGCCGGGACAGGGGCAGGAGGCTACACCTTC; cdr3_aa: CSGAGTGAGGYTF; v_call: TRBV29-1; clone_size: NA; j_call: TRBJ1-2; d_call: TRBD1
cdr3_nt: TGTGCCAGCAGCTTAGCGGACAGGGTAGCTACCGGCTACACCTTC; cdr3_aa: CASSLADRVATGYTF; v_call: TRBV7-9; clone_size: NA; j_call: TRBJ1-2; d_call: TRBD1
cdr3_nt: TGTGCCAGCAGTGACCCGGGACGGAGCCTACGGGGCTACACCTTC; cdr3_aa: CASSDPGRSLRGYTF; v_call: TRBV25-1; clone_size: NA; j_call: TRBJ1-2; d_call: NA
cdr3_nt: TGTGCCTGGATAGAGGGGACCCAGTACTTC; cdr3_aa: CAWIEGTQYF; v_call: TRBV30; clone_size: NA; j_call: TRBJ2-5; d_call: NA
cdr3_nt: TGTGCCAGCAGCTCCGACAGGTACACAGATACGCAGTATTTT; cdr3_aa: CASSSDRYTDTQYF; v_call: TRBV7-9; clone_size: NA; j_call: TRBJ2-3; d_call: NA
cdr3_nt: TGCAGCGTTGAACACTACAATGAGCAGTTCTTC; cdr3_aa: CSVEHYNEQFF; v_call: TRBV29-1; clone_size: NA; j_call: TRBJ2-1; d_call: NA
cdr3_nt: TGTGCCAGCAGCCCTAGGGAGGGGTTACACTCGAACACCGGGGAGCTGTTTTTT; cdr3_aa: CASSPREGLHSNTGELFF; v_call: TRBV9; clone_size: NA; j_call: TRBJ2-2; d_call: TRBD2
cdr3_nt: TGCAGTACGCCGGGACTAGCGACCGAGCAGTACTTC; cdr3_aa: CSTPGLATEQYF; v_call: TRBV20-1; clone_size: NA; j_call: TRBJ2-7; d_call: TRBD2
cdr3_nt: TGTGCCAGCAGCTTGCTAGTTGGTGGGGCAAATACGCAGTATTTT; cdr3_aa: CASSLLVGGANTQYF; v_call: TRBV7-3; clone_size: NA; j_call: TRBJ2-3; d_call: NA
cdr3_nt: TGTGCCAGCAGCACCCGACAGGCGAATGAAAAACTGTTTTTT; cdr3_aa: CASSTRQANEKLFF; v_call: TRBV3-1; clone_size: NA; j_call: TRBJ1-4; d_call: NA
cdr3_nt: TGTGCCACCAGCTCCGGAAGAAAGGGGGGCTACACCTTC; cdr3_aa: CATSSGRKGGYTF; v_call: TRBV15; clone_size: NA; j_call: TRBJ1-2; d_call: NA
cdr3_nt: TGTGCCACCAGTGAGGGGGGATCCACAGATACGCAGTATTTT; cdr3_aa: CATSEGGSTDTQYF; v_call: TRBV24-1; clone_size: NA; j_call: TRBJ2-3; d_call: NA
cdr3_nt: TGTGCCAGCAGCTTCACGACAGGGGGTGGCAAGGGTTCCGAGCAGTACTTC; cdr3_aa: CASSFTTGGGKGSEQYF; v_call: TRBV7-2; clone_size: NA; j_call: TRBJ2-7; d_call: TRBD1